Listed below are T cell receptor beta chains from one sample, sequenced in a study of cytomegalovirus exposure and HLA in healthy donors. Produced via immunoSEQ multiplex PCR; TCRdb's table is partial and in-frame only. This table holds fewer than 90,000 clones, 70% to 80% found once. Source material: PBMCs. Source of these receptors: a woman aged 45-65 years in good health and CMV-seropositive. Each CDR3 is given with its conserved first and last residue. A D gene is named only where the DNA matches it firmly. A row's size may be missing; if present it is once, few, many or a size class.

d_gene: -; v_gene: TRBV5-1; j_gene: TRBJ2-1; abundance: once; CDR3aa: CASSLLDEQFF; CDR3nt: TGCGCCAGCAGCTTGTTAGATGAGCAGTTCTTC
d_gene: -; v_gene: TRBV10-3; j_gene: TRBJ2-7; abundance: -; CDR3aa: CAISSDRILLYEQYF; CDR3nt: TGTGCCATCAGCTCTGACAGGATCTTGTTATACGAGCAGTACTTC
d_gene: -; v_gene: TRBV7-8; j_gene: TRBJ1-5; abundance: -; CDR3aa: CASSWQAEDSNQPQHF; CDR3nt: TGTGCCAGCAGCTGGCAGGCGGAGGACAGCAATCAGCCCCAGCATTTT
d_gene: -; v_gene: TRBV2; j_gene: TRBJ2-2; abundance: few; CDR3aa: CASSGGSGQVYTGELFF; CDR3nt: TGTGCCAGCAGTGGTGGTTCGGGACAAGTTTACACCGGGGAGCTGTTTTTT
d_gene: TRBD2; v_gene: TRBV30; j_gene: TRBJ2-1; abundance: -; CDR3aa: CAWSRTSGGANEQFF; CDR3nt: TGTGCCTGGAGTAGAACTAGCGGGGGGGCCAATGAGCAGTTCTTC
d_gene: -; v_gene: TRBV2; j_gene: TRBJ2-2; abundance: -; CDR3aa: CASDDSPNTGELFF; CDR3nt: TGTGCCAGCGATGACAGTCCGAACACCGGGGAGCTGTTTTTT
d_gene: TRBD1; v_gene: TRBV28; j_gene: TRBJ1-4; abundance: -; CDR3aa: CASIQPGTGSEKLFF; CDR3nt: TGTGCCAGCATCCAACCTGGGACAGGAAGTGAAAAACTGTTTTTT
d_gene: -; v_gene: TRBV5-1; j_gene: TRBJ2-1; abundance: once; CDR3aa: CASSSPGAYNEQFF; CDR3nt: TGCGCCAGCAGCTCCCCAGGGGCCTACAATGAGCAGTTCTTC
d_gene: -; v_gene: TRBV5-4; j_gene: TRBJ2-7; abundance: few; CDR3aa: CASSLSEGYEQYF; CDR3nt: TGTGCCAGCAGCTTATCCGAGGGCTACGAGCAGTACTTC
d_gene: -; v_gene: TRBV2; j_gene: TRBJ1-1; abundance: few; CDR3aa: CASRVQGVTEAFF; CDR3nt: TGTGCCAGCAGGGTACAGGGTGTCACTGAAGCTTTCTTT
d_gene: -; v_gene: TRBV18; j_gene: TRBJ1-3; abundance: -; CDR3aa: CASSPLPGVGNTIYF; CDR3nt: TGTGCCAGCTCACCACTTCCGGGAGTGGGAAACACCATATATTTT
d_gene: -; v_gene: TRBV19; j_gene: TRBJ1-1; abundance: -; CDR3aa: CASSISGAMNTEAFF; CDR3nt: TGTGCCAGTAGTATAAGTGGTGCTATGAACACTGAAGCTTTCTTT
d_gene: -; v_gene: TRBV5-1; j_gene: TRBJ2-1; abundance: few; CDR3aa: CASSLVGAASYNEQFF; CDR3nt: TGCGCCAGCAGCTTGGTGGGGGCCGCGAGCTACAATGAGCAGTTCTTC